This T cell receptor beta chain was retrieved from a study of technical replicates of blood from a handful of donors. Germline-derived CDR1 and CDR2 are SGHTA and FQGNSA. V lost 6 bases, J lost 4 bases, and 8 bases stayed unmatched. The CDR3 sequence is 15 residues long. The repertoire was sequenced with immunoSEQ multiplex PCR; TCRdb's copy has only in-frame clones and lacks some. The table shows some 82,000 clones, with approximately 94% occurring only once. Specimen: T cells isolated from PBMCs. This sequence was found in a human donor in good health. V usage is TRBV7-2 and J usage is TRBJ2-7; 11 bases map to TRBD2. The CDR3 here is CASSLSGTSGYEQYF. In nucleotides, the CDR3 is TGTGCCAGCAGTTTATCCGGGACTAGCGGATACGAGCAGTACTTC.